This is a list of T cell receptor beta chains from one sample in a study of CD8 T cells in Susac syndrome. MiXCR, run by TCRdb on the immunoSEQ multiplex PCR reads, gives a single entry per CDR3 protein. Found here are roughly 120,000 distinct CDR3 sequences, about 94% of them singletons; the top ten hold less than 0.15%. Sequenced sample: CD4+ T cells from PBMCs. The receptors shown here come from a human donor with multiple sclerosis. Both conserved end residues are part of each CDR3. Each record gives: V gene, clone size, J gene, D gene, CDR3 protein, CDR3 DNA. D genes are given only for firm matches. Size tells how often a clone was seen (once, few, many) or the class of an expanded clone, and some rows leave it out.

TRBV6-5,NA,TRBJ1-5,NA,CASSSTAGQPQHF,TGTGCCAGCAGTTCCACGGCGGGTCAGCCCCAGCATTTT
TRBV30,NA,TRBJ1-1,NA,CAWSVGPLGGEAFF,TGTGCCTGGAGTGTAGGACCGCTCGGGGGTGAAGCTTTCTTT
TRBV14,NA,TRBJ1-3,NA,CASSQAGQGNTIYF,TGTGCCAGCAGCCAAGCCGGGCAGGGGAACACCATATATTTT
TRBV27,NA,TRBJ2-1,TRBD2,CASRPTGGNEQFF,TGTGCCAGCAGGCCTACGGGGGGGAATGAGCAGTTCTTC
TRBV10-2,NA,TRBJ1-2,NA,CASSQGPGNYGYTF,TGCGCCAGCAGCCAGGGGCCTGGTAACTATGGCTACACCTTC
TRBV13,NA,TRBJ1-4,TRBD1,CASSSPGQGFEKLFF,TGTGCCAGCAGCTCACCGGGACAGGGGTTTGAAAAACTGTTTTTT
TRBV5-1,NA,TRBJ2-3,TRBD2,CASSPGLAGGQRDTQYF,TGCGCCAGCAGCCCTGGACTAGCGGGGGGGCAAAGAGATACGCAGTATTTT
TRBV11-2,NA,TRBJ2-5,NA,CASSPRLGGTQYF,TGTGCCAGCAGCCCGAGACTAGGGGGGACCCAGTACTTC
TRBV19,once,TRBJ2-5,TRBD1,CASSMSQGAWETQYF,TGTGCCAGTAGTATGTCGCAGGGGGCGTGGGAGACCCAGTACTTC
TRBV12-3/TRBV12-4,NA,TRBJ2-5,NA,CASSRGQSGETQYF,TGTGCCAGCAGCCGAGGACAGTCTGGAGAGACCCAGTACTTC
TRBV2,NA,TRBJ2-5,NA,CASRVGAVQETQYF,TGTGCCAGCAGGGTTGGGGCGGTTCAAGAAACCCAGTACTTC
TRBV2,NA,TRBJ1-5,TRBD1,CASTGTGVEPQHF,TGTGCCAGCACCGGGACAGGGGTCGAACCCCAGCATTTT
TRBV11-2,NA,TRBJ2-7,TRBD1,CASSLGTGLGEQYF,TGTGCCAGTAGCCTAGGGACAGGGTTAGGCGAGCAGTACTTC
TRBV12-5,NA,TRBJ2-5,NA,CASGVGRGTETQYF,TGTGCTAGTGGGGTGGGCAGGGGAACGGAGACCCAGTACTTC
TRBV19,NA,TRBJ2-1,TRBD2,CASSIRGGLGNEQFF,TGTGCCAGTAGTATTCGGGGGGGCCTAGGCAATGAGCAGTTCTTC
TRBV30,NA,TRBJ1-1,NA,CAWSVGDGTEAFF,TGTGCCTGGAGTGTAGGAGATGGGACTGAAGCTTTCTTT
TRBV5-1,NA,TRBJ2-5,NA,CASSADRETQYF,TGCGCCAGCAGCGCGGACCGAGAGACCCAGTACTTC
TRBV12-3/TRBV12-4,once,TRBJ1-2,NA,CASRTPGSNYGYTF,TGTGCCAGCAGAACCCCGGGGTCTAACTATGGCTACACCTTC
TRBV7-9,NA,TRBJ2-4,NA,CASSQGTSSFGYF,TGTGCCAGCAGCCAAGGGACATCCTCCTTCGGGTACTTC
TRBV10-3,NA,TRBJ2-7,NA,CAISDGRGSYEQYF,TGTGCCATCAGTGACGGAAGGGGATCCTACGAGCAGTACTTC
TRBV7-8,NA,TRBJ2-7,NA,CASSLALRSYEQYF,TGTGCCAGCAGCTTAGCCCTTAGGAGCTACGAGCAGTACTTC
TRBV6-5,NA,TRBJ1-1,NA,CASSLKHGGWTEAFF,TGTGCCAGCAGTTTGAAACATGGGGGTTGGACTGAAGCTTTCTTT
TRBV7-9,NA,TRBJ2-1,NA,CASSLTADYNEQFF,TGTGCCAGCAGCTTAACGGCGGATTACAATGAGCAGTTCTTC
TRBV6-5,NA,TRBJ2-7,NA,CASSPPVSYEQYF,TGTGCCAGCAGCCCACCCGTGTCCTACGAGCAGTACTTC
TRBV7-2,NA,TRBJ2-2,NA,CASSYYTGELFF,TGTGCCAGCAGCTACTACACCGGGGAGCTGTTTTTT
TRBV5-1,NA,TRBJ1-3,NA,CASSPEPGSGNTIYF,TGCGCCAGCAGCCCCGAGCCTGGCTCTGGAAACACCATATATTTT
TRBV2,NA,TRBJ2-7,NA,CASSYDYEQYF,TGTGCCAGCAGTTATGACTACGAGCAGTACTTC
TRBV20-1,NA,TRBJ1-2,NA,CSAPKGRGAGYTF,TGCAGTGCTCCCAAGGGGAGGGGGGCAGGCTACACCTTC
TRBV30,NA,TRBJ1-2,NA,CAWSGPGYTF,TGTGCCTGGAGTGGGCCGGGCTACACCTTC
TRBV5-1,NA,TRBJ1-2,NA,CASSFRGEDGYTF,TGCGCCAGCAGCTTTCGAGGGGAAGACGGCTACACCTTC
TRBV2,NA,TRBJ2-5,NA,CASSEASRETQYF,TGTGCCAGCAGTGAAGCCAGCCGAGAGACCCAGTACTTC